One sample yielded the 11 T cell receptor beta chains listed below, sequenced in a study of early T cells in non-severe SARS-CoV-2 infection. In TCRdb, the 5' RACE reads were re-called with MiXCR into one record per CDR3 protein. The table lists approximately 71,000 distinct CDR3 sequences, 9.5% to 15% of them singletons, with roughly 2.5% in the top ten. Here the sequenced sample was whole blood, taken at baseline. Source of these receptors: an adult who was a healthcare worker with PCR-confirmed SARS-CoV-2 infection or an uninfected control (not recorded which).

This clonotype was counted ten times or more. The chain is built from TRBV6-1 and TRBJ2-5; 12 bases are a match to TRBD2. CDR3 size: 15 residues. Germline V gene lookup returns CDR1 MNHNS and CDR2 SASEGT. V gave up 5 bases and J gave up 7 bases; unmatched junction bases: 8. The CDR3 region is CASSRTSGDVGTQYF. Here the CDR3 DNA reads TGTGCCAGCAGTCGGACTAGCGGGGACGTTGGGACCCAGTACTTC.

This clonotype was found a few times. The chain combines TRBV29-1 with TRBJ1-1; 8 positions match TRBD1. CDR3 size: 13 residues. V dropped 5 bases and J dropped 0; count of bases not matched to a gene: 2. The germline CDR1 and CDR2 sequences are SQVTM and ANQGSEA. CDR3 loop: CSVRQGLNTEAFF. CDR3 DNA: TGCAGCGTTAGACAGGGGCTGAACACTGAAGCTTTCTTT.

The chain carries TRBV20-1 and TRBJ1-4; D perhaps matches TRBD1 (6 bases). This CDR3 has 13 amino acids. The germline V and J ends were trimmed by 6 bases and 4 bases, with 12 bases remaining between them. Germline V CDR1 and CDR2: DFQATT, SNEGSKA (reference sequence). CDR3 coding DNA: TGCAGTGCCCCGGGGGGCAATAATGAAAAACTGTTTTTT. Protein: CSAPGGNNEKLFF.

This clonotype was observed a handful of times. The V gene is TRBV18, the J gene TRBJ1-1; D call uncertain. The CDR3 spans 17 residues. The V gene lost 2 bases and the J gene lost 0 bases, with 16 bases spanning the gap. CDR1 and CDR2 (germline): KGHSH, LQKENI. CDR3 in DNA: TGTGCCAGCTCACCAGTCCTGAACACCGGCATGAACACTGAAGCTTTCTTT. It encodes CASSPVLNTGMNTEAFF.

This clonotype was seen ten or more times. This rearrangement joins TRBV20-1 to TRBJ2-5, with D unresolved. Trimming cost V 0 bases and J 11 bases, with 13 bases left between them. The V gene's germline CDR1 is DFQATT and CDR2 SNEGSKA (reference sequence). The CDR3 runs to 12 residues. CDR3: CSARDPSLGQYF. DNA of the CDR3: TGCAGTGCTAGAGATCCGTCGCTCGGGCAGTACTTC.

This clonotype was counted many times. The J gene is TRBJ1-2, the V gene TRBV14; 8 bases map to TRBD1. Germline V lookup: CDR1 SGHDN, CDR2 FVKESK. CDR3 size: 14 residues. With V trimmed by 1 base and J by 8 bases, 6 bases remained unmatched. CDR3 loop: CASSQGLQGEGYTF. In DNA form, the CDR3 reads TGTGCCAGCAGCCAAGGCCTACAGGGGGAAGGCTACACCTTC.

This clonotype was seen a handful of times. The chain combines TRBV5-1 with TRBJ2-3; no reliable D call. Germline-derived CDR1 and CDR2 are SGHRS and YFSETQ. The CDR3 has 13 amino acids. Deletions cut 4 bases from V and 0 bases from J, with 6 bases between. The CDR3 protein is CASSRSSTDTQYF. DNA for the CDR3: TGCGCCAGCAGCAGATCTAGCACAGATACGCAGTATTTT.

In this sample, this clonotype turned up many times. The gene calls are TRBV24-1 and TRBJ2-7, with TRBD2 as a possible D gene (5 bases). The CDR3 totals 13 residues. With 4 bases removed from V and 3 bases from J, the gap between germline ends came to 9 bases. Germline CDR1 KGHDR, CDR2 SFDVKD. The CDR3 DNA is TGTGCCACCAGTGAGGGGAGCGGCTACGAGCAGTACTTC. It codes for CATSEGSGYEQYF.

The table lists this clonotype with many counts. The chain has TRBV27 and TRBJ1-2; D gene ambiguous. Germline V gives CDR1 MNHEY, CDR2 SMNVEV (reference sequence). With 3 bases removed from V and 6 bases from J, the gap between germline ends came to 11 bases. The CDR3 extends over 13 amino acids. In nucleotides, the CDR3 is TGTGCCAGCAGTTTCCGACAATCTCATGGCTACACCTTC. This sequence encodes CASSFRQSHGYTF.

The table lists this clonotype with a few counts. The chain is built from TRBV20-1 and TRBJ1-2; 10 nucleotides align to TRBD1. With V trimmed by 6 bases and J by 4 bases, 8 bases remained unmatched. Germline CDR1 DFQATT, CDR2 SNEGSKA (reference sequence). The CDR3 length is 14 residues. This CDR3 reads CSAEDRGPTYGYTF. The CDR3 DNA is TGCAGTGCGGAAGACAGGGGGCCTACCTATGGCTACACCTTC.

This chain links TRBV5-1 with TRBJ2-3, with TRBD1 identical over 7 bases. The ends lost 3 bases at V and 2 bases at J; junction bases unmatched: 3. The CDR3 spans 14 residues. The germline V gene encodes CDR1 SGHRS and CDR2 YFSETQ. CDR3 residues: CASSWGTATDTQYF. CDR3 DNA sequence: TGCGCCAGCAGCTGGGGGACAGCCACAGATACGCAGTATTTT.